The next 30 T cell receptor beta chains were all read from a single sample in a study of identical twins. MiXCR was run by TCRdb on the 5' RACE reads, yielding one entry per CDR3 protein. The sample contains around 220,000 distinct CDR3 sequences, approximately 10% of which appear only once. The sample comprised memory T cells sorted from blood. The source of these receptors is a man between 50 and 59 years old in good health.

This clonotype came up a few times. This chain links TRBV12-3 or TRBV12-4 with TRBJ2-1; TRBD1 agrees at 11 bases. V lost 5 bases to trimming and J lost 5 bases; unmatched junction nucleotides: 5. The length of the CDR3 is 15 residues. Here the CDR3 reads CASSPRDRGNNEQFF. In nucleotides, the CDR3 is TGTGCCAGCAGTCCGAGGGACAGGGGGAACAATGAGCAGTTCTTC.

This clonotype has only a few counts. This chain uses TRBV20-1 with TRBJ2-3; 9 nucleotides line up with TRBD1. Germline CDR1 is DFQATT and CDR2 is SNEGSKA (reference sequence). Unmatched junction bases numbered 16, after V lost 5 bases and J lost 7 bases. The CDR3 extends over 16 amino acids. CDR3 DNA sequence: TGCAGTGCTCCCCGGGACAGGGCCTTTTCAGGGCATACGCAGTATTTT. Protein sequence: CSAPRDRAFSGHTQYF.

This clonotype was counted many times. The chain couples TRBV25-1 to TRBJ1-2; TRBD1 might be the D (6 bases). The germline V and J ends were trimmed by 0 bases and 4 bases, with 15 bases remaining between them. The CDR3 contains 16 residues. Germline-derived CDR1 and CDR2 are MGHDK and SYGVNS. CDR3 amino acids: CASSEYAGGASYGYTF. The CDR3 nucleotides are TGTGCCAGCAGTGAATATGCGGGGGGCGCGAGCTATGGCTACACCTTC.

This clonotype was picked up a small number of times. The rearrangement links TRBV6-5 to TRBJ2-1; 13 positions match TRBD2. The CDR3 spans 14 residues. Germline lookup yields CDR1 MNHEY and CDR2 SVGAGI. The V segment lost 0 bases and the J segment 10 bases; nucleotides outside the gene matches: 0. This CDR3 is CASSYSTSGGEQFF. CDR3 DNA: TGTGCCAGCAGTTACTCGACTAGCGGGGGGGAGCAGTTCTTC.

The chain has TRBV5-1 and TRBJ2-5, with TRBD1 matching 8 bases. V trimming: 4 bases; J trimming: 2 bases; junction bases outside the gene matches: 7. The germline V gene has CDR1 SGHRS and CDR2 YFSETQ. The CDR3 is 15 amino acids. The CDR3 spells CASSIGTGSQETQYF. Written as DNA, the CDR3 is TGCGCCAGCAGCATCGGGACAGGTTCACAAGAGACCCAGTACTTC.

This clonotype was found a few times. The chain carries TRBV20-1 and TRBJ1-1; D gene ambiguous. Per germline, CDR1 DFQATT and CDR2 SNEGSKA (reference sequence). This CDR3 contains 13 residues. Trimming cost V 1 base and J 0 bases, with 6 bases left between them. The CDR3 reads CSARAVLNTEAFF. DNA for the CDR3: TGCAGTGCTAGAGCAGTTTTGAACACTGAAGCTTTCTTT.

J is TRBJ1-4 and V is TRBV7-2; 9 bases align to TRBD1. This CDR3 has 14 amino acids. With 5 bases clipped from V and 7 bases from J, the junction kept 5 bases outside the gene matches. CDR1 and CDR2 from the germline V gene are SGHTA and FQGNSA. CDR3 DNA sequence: TGTGCCAGCAGCGAACAGGGGGCGTTTGAAAAACTGTTTTTT. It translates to CASSEQGAFEKLFF.

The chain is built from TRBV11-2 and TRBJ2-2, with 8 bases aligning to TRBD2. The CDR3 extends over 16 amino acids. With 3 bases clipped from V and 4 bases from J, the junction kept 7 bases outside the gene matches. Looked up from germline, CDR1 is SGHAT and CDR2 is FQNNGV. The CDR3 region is CASSFGTSPSTGELFF. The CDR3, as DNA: TGTGCCAGCAGCTTTGGGACTAGTCCGAGCACCGGGGAGCTGTTTTTT.

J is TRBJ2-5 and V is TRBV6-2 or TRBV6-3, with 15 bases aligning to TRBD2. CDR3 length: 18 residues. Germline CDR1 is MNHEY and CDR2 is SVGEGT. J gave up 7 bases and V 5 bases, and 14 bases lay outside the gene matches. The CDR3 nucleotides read TGTGCCAGCAGTGCTTCCCTCCGGACTAGCGGGGGGGAAAGGACCCAGTACTTC. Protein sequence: CASSASLRTSGGERTQYF.

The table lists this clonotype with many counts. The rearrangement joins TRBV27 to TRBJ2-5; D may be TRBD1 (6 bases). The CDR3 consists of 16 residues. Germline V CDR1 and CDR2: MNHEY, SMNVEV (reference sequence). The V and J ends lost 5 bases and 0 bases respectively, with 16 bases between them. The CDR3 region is CASSKWGHLDQETQYF. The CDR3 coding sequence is TGTGCCAGCAGTAAATGGGGACACCTGGACCAAGAGACCCAGTACTTC.

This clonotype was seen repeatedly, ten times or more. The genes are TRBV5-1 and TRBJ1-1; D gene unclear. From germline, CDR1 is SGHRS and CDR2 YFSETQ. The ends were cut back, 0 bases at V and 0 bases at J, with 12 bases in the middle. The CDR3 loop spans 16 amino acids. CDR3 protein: CASSLDPGLMNTEAFF. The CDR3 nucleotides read TGCGCCAGCAGCTTGGATCCAGGACTGATGAACACTGAAGCTTTCTTT.

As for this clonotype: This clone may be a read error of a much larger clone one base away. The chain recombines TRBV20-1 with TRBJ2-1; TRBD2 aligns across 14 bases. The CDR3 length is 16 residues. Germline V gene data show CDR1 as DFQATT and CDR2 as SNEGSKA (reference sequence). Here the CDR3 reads CGASDPGLAGDNEQFF. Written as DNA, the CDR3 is TGCGGTGCTAGTGATCCGGGACTAGCGGGGGACAATGAGCAGTTCTTC.

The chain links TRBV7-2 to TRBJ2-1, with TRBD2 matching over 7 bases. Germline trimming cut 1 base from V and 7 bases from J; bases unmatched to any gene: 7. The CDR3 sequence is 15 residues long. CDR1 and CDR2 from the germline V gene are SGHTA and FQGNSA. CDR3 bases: TGTGCCAGCAGCTTAGTATGGGGGGGTCAGAATGAGCAGTTCTTC. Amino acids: CASSLVWGGQNEQFF.

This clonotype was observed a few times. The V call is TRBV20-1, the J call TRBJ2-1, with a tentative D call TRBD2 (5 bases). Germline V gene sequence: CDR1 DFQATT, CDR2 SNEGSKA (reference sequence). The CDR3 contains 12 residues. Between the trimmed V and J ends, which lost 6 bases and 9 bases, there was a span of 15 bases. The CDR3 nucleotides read TGCAGTGCGGATGGGCCCGGGATTGAGCAGTTCTTC. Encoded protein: CSADGPGIEQFF.

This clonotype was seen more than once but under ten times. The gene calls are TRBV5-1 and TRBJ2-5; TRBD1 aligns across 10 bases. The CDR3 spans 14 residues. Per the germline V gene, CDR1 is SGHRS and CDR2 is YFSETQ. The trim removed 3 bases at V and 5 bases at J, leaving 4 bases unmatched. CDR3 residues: CASSWGTGAETQYF. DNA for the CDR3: TGCGCCAGCAGCTGGGGGACAGGGGCTGAGACCCAGTACTTC.

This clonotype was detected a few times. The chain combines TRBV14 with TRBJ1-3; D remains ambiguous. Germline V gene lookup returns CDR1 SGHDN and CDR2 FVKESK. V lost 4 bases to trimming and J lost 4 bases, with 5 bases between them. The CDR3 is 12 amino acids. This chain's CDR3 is CASSLGGNTIYF. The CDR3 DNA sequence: TGTGCCAGCAGCCTCGGGGGAAACACCATATATTTT.

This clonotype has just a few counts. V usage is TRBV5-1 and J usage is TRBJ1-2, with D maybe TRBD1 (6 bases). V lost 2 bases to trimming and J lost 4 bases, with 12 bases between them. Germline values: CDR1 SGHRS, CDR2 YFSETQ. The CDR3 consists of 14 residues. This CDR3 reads CASSLGSGVYGYTF. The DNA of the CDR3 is TGCGCCAGCAGCTTAGGTTCAGGGGTCTATGGCTACACCTTC. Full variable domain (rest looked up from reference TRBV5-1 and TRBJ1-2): KAGVTQTPRYLIKTRGQQVTLSCSPISGHRSVSWYQQTPGQGLQFLFEYFSETQRNKGNFPGRFSGRQFSNSRSEMNVSTLELGDSALYLCASSLGSGVYGYTFGSGTRLTVV.

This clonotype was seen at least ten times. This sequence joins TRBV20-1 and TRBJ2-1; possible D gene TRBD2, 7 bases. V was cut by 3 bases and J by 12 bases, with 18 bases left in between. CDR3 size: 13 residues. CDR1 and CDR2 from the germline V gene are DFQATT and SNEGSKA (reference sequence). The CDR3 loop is CSASNGGPLAQFF. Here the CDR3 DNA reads TGCAGTGCTAGTAACGGGGGGCCACTTGCGCAGTTCTTC.

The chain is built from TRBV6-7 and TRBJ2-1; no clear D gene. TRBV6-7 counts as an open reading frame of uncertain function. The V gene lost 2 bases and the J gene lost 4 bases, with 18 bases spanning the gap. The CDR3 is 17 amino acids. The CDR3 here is CASSYNPLPLGYNEQFF. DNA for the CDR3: TGTGCCAGCAGTTACAACCCCCTCCCCTTGGGGTACAATGAGCAGTTCTTC.

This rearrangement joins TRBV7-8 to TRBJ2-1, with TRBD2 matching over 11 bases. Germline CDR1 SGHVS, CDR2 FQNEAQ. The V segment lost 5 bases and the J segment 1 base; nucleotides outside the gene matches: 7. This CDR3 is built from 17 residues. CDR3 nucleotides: TGTGCCAGCAGCAATAATAGCGGGAGGGCTTCCTACAATGAGCAGTTCTTC. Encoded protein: CASSNNSGRASYNEQFF.

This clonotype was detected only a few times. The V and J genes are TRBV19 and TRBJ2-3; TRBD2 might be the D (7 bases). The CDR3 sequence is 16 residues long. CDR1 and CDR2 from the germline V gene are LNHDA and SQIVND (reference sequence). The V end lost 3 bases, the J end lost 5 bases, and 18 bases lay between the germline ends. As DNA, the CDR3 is TGTGCCAGTAGTATCCCTCGGGGGGCCGCAAGAGATACGCAGTATTTT. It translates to CASSIPRGAARDTQYF.

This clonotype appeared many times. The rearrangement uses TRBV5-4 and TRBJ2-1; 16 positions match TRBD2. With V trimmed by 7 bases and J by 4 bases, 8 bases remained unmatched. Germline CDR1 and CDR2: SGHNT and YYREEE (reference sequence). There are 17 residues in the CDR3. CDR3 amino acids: CASWKPGLAGGYNEQFF. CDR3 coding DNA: TGTGCCAGCTGGAAACCGGGACTAGCGGGGGGGTACAATGAGCAGTTCTTC.

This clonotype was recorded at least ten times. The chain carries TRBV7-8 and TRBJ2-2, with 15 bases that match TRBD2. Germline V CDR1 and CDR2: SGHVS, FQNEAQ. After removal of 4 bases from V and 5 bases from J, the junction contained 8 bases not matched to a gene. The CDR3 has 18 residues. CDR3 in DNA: TGTGCCAGCAGCTACACCGGGACTAGCGGGGGGCGGACCGGGGAGCTGTTTTTT. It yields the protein CASSYTGTSGGRTGELFF.

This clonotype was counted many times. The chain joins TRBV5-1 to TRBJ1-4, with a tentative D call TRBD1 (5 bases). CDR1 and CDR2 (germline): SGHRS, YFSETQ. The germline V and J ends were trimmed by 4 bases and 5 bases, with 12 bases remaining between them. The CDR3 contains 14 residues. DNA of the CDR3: TGCGCCAGCAGCCCCGGGACGGGAAATGAAAAACTGTTTTTT. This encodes CASSPGTGNEKLFF.

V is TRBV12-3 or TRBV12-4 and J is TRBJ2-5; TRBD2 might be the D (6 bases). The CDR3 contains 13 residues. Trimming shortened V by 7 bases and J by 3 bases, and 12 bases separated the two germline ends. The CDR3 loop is CASKGGNEETQYF. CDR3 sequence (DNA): TGTGCCAGCAAGGGCGGGAACGAAGAGACCCAGTACTTC.

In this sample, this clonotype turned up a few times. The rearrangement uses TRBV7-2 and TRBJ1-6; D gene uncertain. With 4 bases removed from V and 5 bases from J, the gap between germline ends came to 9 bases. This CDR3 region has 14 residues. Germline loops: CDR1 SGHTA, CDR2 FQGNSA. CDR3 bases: TGTGCCAGCAGCTCTGGACTGGATAATTCACCCCTCCACTTT. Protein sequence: CASSSGLDNSPLHF.

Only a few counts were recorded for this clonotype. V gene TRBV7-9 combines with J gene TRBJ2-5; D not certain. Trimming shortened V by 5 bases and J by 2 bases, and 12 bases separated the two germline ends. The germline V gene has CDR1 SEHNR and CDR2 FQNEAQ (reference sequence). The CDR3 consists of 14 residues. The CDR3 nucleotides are TGTGCCAGCAGCCTCACGTCGCAGCAAGAGACCCAGTACTTC. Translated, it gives CASSLTSQQETQYF.

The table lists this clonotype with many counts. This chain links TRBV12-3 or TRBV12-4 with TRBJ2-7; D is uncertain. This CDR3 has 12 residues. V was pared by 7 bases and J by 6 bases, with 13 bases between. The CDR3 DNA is TGTGCCAGCACCTTCGATAGGGTCGAGCAGTACTTC. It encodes CASTFDRVEQYF.

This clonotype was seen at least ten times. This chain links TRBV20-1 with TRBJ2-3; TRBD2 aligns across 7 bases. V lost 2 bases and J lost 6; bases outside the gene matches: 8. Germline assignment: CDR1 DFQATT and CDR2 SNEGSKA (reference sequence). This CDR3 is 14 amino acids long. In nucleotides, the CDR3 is TGCAGTGCTAGAAAATCCGGGACTACGGATACGCAGTATTTT. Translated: CSARKSGTTDTQYF.

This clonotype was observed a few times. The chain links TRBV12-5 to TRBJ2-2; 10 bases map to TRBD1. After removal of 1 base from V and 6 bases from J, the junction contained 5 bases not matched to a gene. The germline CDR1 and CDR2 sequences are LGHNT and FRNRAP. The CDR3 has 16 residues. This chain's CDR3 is CASGLDPGQGSGELFF. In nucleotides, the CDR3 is TGTGCTAGTGGTTTGGACCCGGGACAGGGGTCCGGGGAGCTGTTTTTT.